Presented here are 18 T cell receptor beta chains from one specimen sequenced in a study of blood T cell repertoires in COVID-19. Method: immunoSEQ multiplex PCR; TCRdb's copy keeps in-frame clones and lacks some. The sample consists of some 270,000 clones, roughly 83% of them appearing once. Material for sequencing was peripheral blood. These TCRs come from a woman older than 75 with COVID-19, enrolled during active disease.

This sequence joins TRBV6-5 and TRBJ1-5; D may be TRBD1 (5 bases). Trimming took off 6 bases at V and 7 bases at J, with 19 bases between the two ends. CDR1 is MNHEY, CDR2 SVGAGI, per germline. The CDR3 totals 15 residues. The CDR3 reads CASSSAQGLGQPQHF. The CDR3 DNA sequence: TGTGCCAGCAGCTCAGCGCAGGGATTAGGGCAGCCCCAGCATTTT.

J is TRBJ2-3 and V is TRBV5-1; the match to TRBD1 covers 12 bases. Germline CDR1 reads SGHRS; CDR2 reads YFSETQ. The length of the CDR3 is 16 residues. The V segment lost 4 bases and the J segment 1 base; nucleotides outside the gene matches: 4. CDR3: CASSGTGGAGTDTQYF. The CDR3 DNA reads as TGCGCCAGCAGCGGGACAGGGGGCGCTGGCACAGATACGCAGTATTTT.

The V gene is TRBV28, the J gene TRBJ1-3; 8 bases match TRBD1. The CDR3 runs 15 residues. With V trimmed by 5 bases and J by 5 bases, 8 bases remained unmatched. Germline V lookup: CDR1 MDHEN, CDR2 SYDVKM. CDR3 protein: CASSRRQGLRNTIYF. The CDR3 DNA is TGTGCCAGCAGTCGACGACAGGGGCTCAGAAACACCATATATTTT.

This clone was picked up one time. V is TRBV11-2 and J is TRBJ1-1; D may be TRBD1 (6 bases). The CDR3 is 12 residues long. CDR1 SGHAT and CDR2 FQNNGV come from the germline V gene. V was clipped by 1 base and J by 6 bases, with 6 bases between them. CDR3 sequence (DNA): TGTGCCAGCAGCTTAGGGGGGCCTGAAGCTTTCTTT. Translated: CASSLGGPEAFF.

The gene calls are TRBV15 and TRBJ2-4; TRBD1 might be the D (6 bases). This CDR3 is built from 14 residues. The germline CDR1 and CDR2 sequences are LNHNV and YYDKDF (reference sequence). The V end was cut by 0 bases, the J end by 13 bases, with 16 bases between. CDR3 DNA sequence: TGTGCCACCAGCAGAGATTCGACAGGACTGATACAGTACTTC. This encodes CATSRDSTGLIQYF.

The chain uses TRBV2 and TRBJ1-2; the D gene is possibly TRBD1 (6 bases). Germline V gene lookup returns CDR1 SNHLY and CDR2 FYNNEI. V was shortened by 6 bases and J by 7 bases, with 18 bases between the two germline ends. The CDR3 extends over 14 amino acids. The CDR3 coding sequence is TGTGCCAGCAGCCAGATACCACAGGGTAGTGGCTACACCTTC. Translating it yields CASSQIPQGSGYTF.

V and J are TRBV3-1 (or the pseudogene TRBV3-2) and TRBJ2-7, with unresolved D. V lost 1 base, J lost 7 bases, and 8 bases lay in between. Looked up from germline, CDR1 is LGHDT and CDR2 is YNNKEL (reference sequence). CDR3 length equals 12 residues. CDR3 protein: CASSQGSWEQYF. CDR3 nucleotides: TGTGCCAGCAGCCAAGGAAGCTGGGAGCAGTACTTC.

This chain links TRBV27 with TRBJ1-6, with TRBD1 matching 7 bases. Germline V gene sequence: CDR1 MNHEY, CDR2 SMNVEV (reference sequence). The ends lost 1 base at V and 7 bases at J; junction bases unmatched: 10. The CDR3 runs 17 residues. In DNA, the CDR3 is TGTGCCAGCAGTTTATTGGGGTCCCAGGGGGAGAATTCACCCCTCCACTTT. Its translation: CASSLLGSQGENSPLHF.

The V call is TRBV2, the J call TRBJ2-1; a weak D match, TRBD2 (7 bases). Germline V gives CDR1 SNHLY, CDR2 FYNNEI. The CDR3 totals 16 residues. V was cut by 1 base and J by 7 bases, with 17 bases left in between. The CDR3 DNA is TGTGCCAGCAGTGAAGGTTGGCGGGGGCCAGGGAATGAGCAGTTCTTC. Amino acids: CASSEGWRGPGNEQFF.

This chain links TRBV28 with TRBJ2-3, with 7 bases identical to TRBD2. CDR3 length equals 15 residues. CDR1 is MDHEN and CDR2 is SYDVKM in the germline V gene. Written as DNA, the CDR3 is TGTGCGCTGGGGGGTGGGGTAGCGGGTACGAATACGCAGTATTTT. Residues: CALGGGVAGTNTQYF. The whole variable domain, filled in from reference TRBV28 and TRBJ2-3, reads DVKVTQSSRYLVKRTGEKVFLECVQDMDHENMFWYRQDPGLGLRLIYFSYDVKMKEKGDIPEGYSVSREKKERFSLILESASTNQTSMYLCALGGGVAGTNTQYFGPGTRLTVL.

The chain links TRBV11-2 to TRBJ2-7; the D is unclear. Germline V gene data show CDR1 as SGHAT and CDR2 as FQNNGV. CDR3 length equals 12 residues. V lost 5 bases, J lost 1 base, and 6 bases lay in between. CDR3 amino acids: CASSPRSYEQYF. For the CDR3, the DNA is TGTGCCAGCAGCCCCCGTTCCTACGAGCAGTACTTC.

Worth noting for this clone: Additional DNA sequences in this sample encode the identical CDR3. CDR3: CASSLGGNTGELFF. In DNA form, the CDR3 reads TGTGCCAGCAGTCTAGGGGGAAACACCGGGGAGCTGTTTTTT. This sequence joins TRBV7-9 and TRBJ2-2; TRBD1 is a possible D gene (6 bases). Germline values: CDR1 SEHNR, CDR2 FQNEAQ (reference sequence). The CDR3 totals 14 residues. Trimming stripped 6 bases from V and 2 bases from J, with 10 bases between.

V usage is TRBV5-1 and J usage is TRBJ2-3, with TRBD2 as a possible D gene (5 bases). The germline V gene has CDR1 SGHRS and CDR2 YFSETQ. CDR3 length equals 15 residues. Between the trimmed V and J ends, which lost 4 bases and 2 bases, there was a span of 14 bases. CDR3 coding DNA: TGCGCCAGCAGCCAGACTACCCAATACACAGATACGCAGTATTTT. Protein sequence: CASSQTTQYTDTQYF.

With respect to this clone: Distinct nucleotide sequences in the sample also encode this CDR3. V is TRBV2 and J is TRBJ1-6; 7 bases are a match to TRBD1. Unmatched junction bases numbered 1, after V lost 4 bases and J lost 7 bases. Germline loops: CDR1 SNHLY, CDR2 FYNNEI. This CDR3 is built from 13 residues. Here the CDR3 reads CASSGQGNSPLHF. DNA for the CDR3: TGTGCCAGCAGTGGACAGGGCAATTCACCCCTCCACTTT.

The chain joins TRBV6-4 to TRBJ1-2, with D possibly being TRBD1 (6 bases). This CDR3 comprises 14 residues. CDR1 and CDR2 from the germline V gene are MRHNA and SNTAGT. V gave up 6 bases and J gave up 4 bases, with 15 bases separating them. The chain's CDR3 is CASRPGQGPYGYTF. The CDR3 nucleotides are TGTGCCAGCAGGCCGGGACAAGGTCCCTATGGCTACACCTTC.

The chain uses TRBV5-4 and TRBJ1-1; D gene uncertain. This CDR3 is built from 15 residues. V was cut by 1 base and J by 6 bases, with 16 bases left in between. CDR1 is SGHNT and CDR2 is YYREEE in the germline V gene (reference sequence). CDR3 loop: CASSLRLSSAAEAFF. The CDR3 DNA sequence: TGTGCCAGCAGCTTGCGGTTGTCGTCCGCGGCTGAAGCTTTCTTT. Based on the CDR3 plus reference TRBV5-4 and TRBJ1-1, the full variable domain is ETGVTQSPTHLIKTRGQQVTLRCSSQSGHNTVSWYQQALGQGPQFIFQYYREEENGRGNFPPRFSGLQFPNYSSELNVNALELDDSALYLCASSLRLSSAAEAFFGQGTRLTVV.

CDR3 sequence reads: CASQSGSTDTQYF. The CDR3, as DNA: TGCGCCAGCCAGAGCGGTAGCACAGATACGCAGTATTTT. The chain is built from TRBV5-1 and TRBJ2-3; weak D call: TRBD2 (5 bases). There are 13 residues in the CDR3. The V end was cut by 7 bases, the J end by 0 bases, with 9 bases between. CDR1 and CDR2 from the germline V gene are SGHRS and YFSETQ.

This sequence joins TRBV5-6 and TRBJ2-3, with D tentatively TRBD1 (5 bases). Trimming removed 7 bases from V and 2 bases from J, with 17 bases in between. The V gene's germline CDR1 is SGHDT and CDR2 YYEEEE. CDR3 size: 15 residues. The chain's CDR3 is CASYQGRGHTDTQYF. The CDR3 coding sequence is TGTGCCAGCTACCAGGGCCGTGGTCACACAGATACGCAGTATTTT.